This T cell receptor (beta chain) was recorded in a study of early T cells in non-severe SARS-CoV-2 infection. Separate cDNA molecules each had unique molecular identifiers attached to them. TCRdb fed the 5' RACE reads into MiXCR, producing one record per CDR3 protein. The sample gives tens of thousands of distinct CDR3 sequences, 9% to 15% of which show up once; more than 15% is in the top ten. This CDR3 is 14 amino acids long. Germline V lookup: CDR1 LNHDA, CDR2 SQIVND (reference sequence). The ends were cut back, 3 bases at V and 2 bases at J, with 10 bases in the middle. Overall study results and limits: Private and CD4 specificities were missed by VDJdb matching, skewed to anti-spike CD8.

There are many counts of this clonotype. Its specificity is not known. The V and J genes are TRBV19 and TRBJ1-1, with D maybe TRBD1 (6 bases). The specimen was whole blood. This TCR was sampled from an adult who was a healthcare worker with PCR-confirmed SARS-CoV-2 infection or an uninfected control (not recorded which). CDR3 amino acids: CASSIGGANTEAFF. DNA of the CDR3: TGTGCCAGTAGTATTGGGGGGGCCAACACTGAAGCTTTCTTT.